This TCR beta chain was recovered during a study of technical replicates of blood from a handful of donors. Measured with immunoSEQ multiplex PCR; TCRdb has only the in-frame clones, and not every one. The table shows tens of thousands of clones, with about 90% occurring only once. J was trimmed by 2 bases and V by 6 bases; bases with no gene match: 8. This CDR3 has 16 residues. Germline V gene sequence: CDR1 KGHSH, CDR2 LQKENI. The source material was T cells isolated from PBMCs. The rearrangement uses TRBV18 and TRBJ2-3, with TRBD2 matching 10 bases. The receptor was isolated from a human donor in good health. Some clones in this sample may be carry-over from other donors' samples. Here the CDR3 reads CASSQELAGFTDTQYF. The CDR3 nucleotides are TGTGCCAGCTCCCAAGAACTAGCGGGATTCACAGATACGCAGTATTTT. The full variable domain, its missing parts supplied by reference TRBV18 and TRBJ2-3, is NAGVMQNPRHLVRRRGQEARLRCSPMKGHSHVYWYRQLPEEGLKFMVYLQKENIIDESGMPKERFSAEFPKEGPSILRIQQVVRGDSAAYFCASSQELAGFTDTQYFGPGTRLTVL.